Listed below are T cell receptor beta chains from one sample, sequenced in a study of blood T cell repertoires in COVID-19. Repertoires were generated with immunoSEQ multiplex PCR, while TCRdb's copy carries only in-frame clones and drops some. The sample has approximately 65,000 clones; 90% are singletons. The sequenced material came from peripheral blood. Every receptor here comes from a woman between 18 and 30 years old with acute or convalescent COVID-19. Both conserved end residues are part of each CDR3. The D gene is left open where the match is weak. Expanded clones get a size class; other rows say once, few or many, or leave the size out.

d_call j_call clone_size v_call cdr3_aa cdr3_nt
TRBD2 TRBJ2-1 . TRBV6-5 CASSRGGVTYNEQFF TGTGCCAGCAGTCGGGGGGGAGTAACCTACAATGAGCAGTTCTTC
. TRBJ2-1 . TRBV6-5 CASRGTVGDEQFF TGTGCCAGCAGAGGGACTGTTGGGGATGAGCAGTTCTTC
TRBD2 TRBJ2-5 few TRBV6-2/TRBV6-3 CASSHGRLAGGVETQYF TGTGCCAGCAGTCACGGAAGACTAGCGGGAGGGGTAGAGACCCAGTACTTC
TRBD1 TRBJ1-5 once TRBV19 CASSPRQGLNQPQHF TGTGCCAGTAGTCCAAGACAGGGCCTCAATCAGCCCCAGCATTTT
TRBD1 TRBJ2-1 . TRBV11-2 CASRRTGVDEQFF TGTGCCAGCAGGCGAACAGGGGTCGATGAGCAGTTCTTC
. TRBJ2-3 . TRBV7-2 CASSLGAYTDTQYF TGTGCCAGCAGCTTGGGGGCCTACACAGATACGCAGTATTTT
TRBD1 TRBJ2-5 . TRBV15 CATSLTGQETQYF TGTGCCACCAGCCTGACAGGGCAAGAGACCCAGTACTTC
TRBD1 TRBJ1-5 . TRBV6-2/TRBV6-3 CASSTAKGARNPRDF TGTGCCAGCAGTACTGCTAAGGGGGCGAGGAACCCCCGGGACTTT
TRBD2 TRBJ2-7 . TRBV5-8 CASSLFGSGRGFYEQYF TGTGCCAGCAGCTTATTCGGGAGCGGGAGGGGCTTCTACGAGCAGTACTTC
. TRBJ1-2 once TRBV4-3 CASSQDRGYNYGYTF TGCGCCAGCAGCCAAGATCGCGGTTATAACTATGGCTACACCTTC
TRBD1 TRBJ2-4 once TRBV5-1 CASSPSSAGTGFLIAKNIQYF TGCGCCAGCAGCCCCTCATCAGCCGGGACAGGGTTTCTCATAGCCAAAAACATTCAGTACTTC
TRBD1 TRBJ1-3 . TRBV2 CASSEDRGAGNTIYF TGTGCCAGCAGTGAAGACAGGGGTGCTGGAAACACCATATATTTT
. TRBJ1-2 . TRBV5-1 CASSLAGYGYTF TGCGCCAGCAGCTTGGCCGGGTATGGCTACACCTTC
. TRBJ2-7 . TRBV7-2 CASSTAGAVYEQYF TGTGCCAGCAGTACCGCGGGGGCCGTCTACGAGCAGTACTTC
TRBD1 TRBJ2-5 once TRBV28 CASSLASDREIEETQYF TGTGCCAGCAGTTTAGCGTCGGACAGGGAGATTGAAGAGACCCAGTACTTC
. TRBJ1-4 . TRBV6-5 CAIPDGPTNEKLFF TGTGCCATCCCAGATGGGCCCACTAATGAAAAACTGTTTTTT
TRBD2 TRBJ2-1 . TRBV27 CASSTRTSGSNEQFF TGTGCCAGCAGCACACGGACTAGCGGGAGTAATGAGCAGTTCTTC
TRBD1 TRBJ1-3 . TRBV18 CASSPIFGTGSSGNTIYF TGTGCCAGCTCACCTATCTTCGGGACAGGGAGCTCTGGAAACACCATATATTTT
. TRBJ1-5 few TRBV19 CASSIAWHQDSNQPQHF TGTGCCAGTAGTATAGCATGGCACCAGGATAGCAATCAGCCCCAGCATTTT
. TRBJ1-3 . TRBV4-3 CASSQARGGGNTIYF TGCGCCAGCAGCCAAGCCAGGGGTGGTGGAAACACCATATATTTT
TRBD2 TRBJ2-3 . TRBV6-5 CASRGGLAVTDTQYF TGTGCCAGCAGGGGGGGACTAGCGGTCACAGATACGCAGTATTTT
TRBD1 TRBJ2-1 once TRBV7-9 CASSLARGRVNEQFF TGTGCCAGCAGCTTAGCGAGGGGGCGCGTCAATGAGCAGTTCTTC
TRBD2 TRBJ2-5 . TRBV9 CASSAGLAGRETQYF TGTGCCAGCAGCGCCGGACTAGCGGGACGAGAGACCCAGTACTTC
TRBD1 TRBJ2-2 . TRBV5-4 CASSGTGGANTGELFF TGTGCCAGCAGCGGGACAGGGGGCGCGAACACCGGGGAGCTGTTTTTT
TRBD2 TRBJ2-7 . TRBV5-5 CASSLDSGAAFYEQYF TGTGCCAGCAGCTTGGACAGCGGGGCCGCATTCTACGAGCAGTACTTC
. TRBJ1-4 few TRBV14 CASSQGDSYNEKLFF TGTGCCAGCAGCCAAGGAGACAGTTATAATGAAAAACTGTTTTTT
TRBD1 TRBJ1-4 . TRBV5-6 CASRDWGTGDEKLFF TGTGCCAGCAGGGATTGGGGGACAGGGGATGAAAAACTGTTTTTT
TRBD1 TRBJ2-1 . TRBV6-6 CASSTQDRGWNNEQFF TGTGCCAGCAGTACACAGGACAGGGGGTGGAACAATGAGCAGTTCTTC
TRBD2 TRBJ2-7 . TRBV7-9 CASSSRGTIFDEQYF TGTGCCAGCAGCTCCCGAGGGACTATATTTGACGAGCAGTACTTC
TRBD2 TRBJ2-2 . TRBV30 CAWSGRLTGGGTGELFF TGTGCCTGGAGTGGACGACTGACAGGCGGGGGGACCGGGGAGCTGTTTTTT
TRBD2 TRBJ2-5 . TRBV11-2 CASSLASGDKETQYF TGTGCCAGCAGCTTGGCTAGCGGGGATAAAGAGACCCAGTACTTC
TRBD1 TRBJ2-4 . TRBV19 CASSNSGQVQNIQYF TGTGCCAGTAGCAACTCCGGACAGGTGCAAAACATTCAGTACTTC
. TRBJ2-2 . TRBV4-3 CASSQDRVDSWELFF TGCGCCAGCAGCCAAGATAGGGTGGACAGTTGGGAGCTGTTTTTT
. TRBJ2-2 few TRBV28 CASSLPYLELFF TGTGCCAGCAGCCTCCCCTATTTGGAGCTGTTTTTT
. TRBJ1-1 . TRBV19 CASSIRAGSTEAFF TGTGCCAGTAGTATTCGGGCAGGGTCCACTGAAGCTTTCTTT
. TRBJ2-7 . TRBV11-3 CASSYSPSGEQYF TGTGCCAGCAGCTATTCCCCGAGTGGTGAGCAGTACTTC
TRBD2 TRBJ2-7 once TRBV29-1 CSVEVIGSGVEQYF TGCAGCGTTGAAGTGATCGGTAGCGGGGTCGAGCAGTACTTC
TRBD1 TRBJ1-1 once TRBV5-5 CASSPRTGNTEAFF TGTGCCAGCAGCCCACGGACAGGGAACACTGAAGCTTTCTTT
TRBD1 TRBJ2-7 . TRBV6-5 CASSIDRGRHEQYF TGTGCCAGCAGTATCGACAGGGGGCGTCACGAGCAGTACTTC
. TRBJ2-1 . TRBV11-2 CASSLGFRQDTYNEQFF TGTGCCAGCAGCTTAGGGTTCAGGCAGGATACTTACAATGAGCAGTTCTTC
TRBD1 TRBJ2-1 . TRBV4-1 CASSISGTADNEQFF TGCGCCAGCAGCATCTCCGGGACAGCAGACAATGAGCAGTTCTTC
TRBD2 TRBJ2-7 . TRBV3-1/TRBV3-2 CASSQAAGGRSYEQYF TGTGCCAGCAGCCAAGCGGCGGGGGGGAGATCTTACGAGCAGTACTTC
TRBD2 TRBJ2-1 . TRBV5-1 CASSWSGGVNEQFF TGCGCCAGCAGCTGGAGCGGGGGGGTCAATGAGCAGTTCTTC
TRBD1 TRBJ2-7 . TRBV10-3 CAMRDSGNEQYF TGTGCCATGAGGGACAGTGGGAACGAGCAGTACTTC
TRBD1 TRBJ1-2 . TRBV5-6 CASSPRDRGDYGYTF TGTGCCAGCAGCCCGCGGGACAGGGGAGACTATGGCTACACCTTC
TRBD2 TRBJ2-3 . TRBV5-1 CASSAGLGETTDTQYF TGCGCCAGCAGCGCGGGACTAGGGGAGACCACAGATACGCAGTATTTT
. TRBJ1-1 . TRBV7-9 CASSPWRGEGAFF TGTGCCAGCAGCCCGTGGCGAGGGGAGGGAGCTTTCTTT
. TRBJ1-2 once TRBV6-5 CAISTGQRYGYTF TGTGCCATCTCCACAGGACAGCGCTATGGCTACACCTTC
TRBD1 TRBJ2-2 . TRBV15 CATTKIQGADTGELFF TGTGCCACCACAAAAATACAGGGGGCGGACACCGGGGAGCTGTTTTTT
. TRBJ2-7 . TRBV15 CATSTDRGSYEQYF TGTGCCACCAGCACGGACCGGGGTTCCTACGAGCAGTACTTC
TRBD1 TRBJ1-1 once TRBV7-9 CASSDRVSTEAFF TGTGCCAGCAGCGACAGGGTTAGCACTGAAGCTTTCTTT
. TRBJ2-7 . TRBV18 CASSRTSGSYEQYF TGTGCCAGCTCACGGACATCCGGCTCCTACGAGCAGTACTTC
. TRBJ2-5 . TRBV6-5 CASSYGGAAGETQYF TGTGCCAGCAGTTACGGGGGAGCGGCGGGGGAGACCCAGTACTTC
. TRBJ2-7 . TRBV19 CASIFSGPYEQYF TGTGCCAGTATATTCTCAGGGCCATACGAGCAGTACTTC
. TRBJ2-3 once TRBV19 CASSIISSSDRTTDTQYF TGTGCCAGTAGTATAATTTCATCCAGCGACCGTACCACAGATACGCAGTATTTT